One sample yielded the 29 T cell receptor beta chains listed below, sequenced in a study of human T cells and chemical hapten exposure. Specified time point: pre-sensitization, week 0. The treatment here: therapeutic diphenylcyclopropenone sensitization with weekly scalp DPC. TCRdb processed the RACE reads anew with MiXCR; each CDR3 protein has one entry. This sample has approximately 77,000 distinct CDR3 sequences, with around 15% found just once. Sequencing used whole blood, obtained in connection with sensitization to the hapten diphenylcyclopropenone (DPC). These receptors were obtained from a woman in her forties or fifties with alopecia areata. Some clones in this sample may be carry-over from other donors' samples.

The chain carries TRBV4-2 and TRBJ2-7; 7 nucleotides line up with TRBD2. The CDR3 is 13 residues long. Germline CDR1 and CDR2: LGHNA and YNFKEQ. The junction had 4 bases not matched to a gene; V was cut back by 3 bases and J by 5 bases. The CDR3 reads CASSQTSSHEQYF. The CDR3 region has the DNA TGTGCCAGCAGCCAGACTAGCTCTCACGAGCAGTACTTC.

This clonotype has at least ten counts. The chain couples TRBV20-1 to TRBJ2-7, with 8 bases that match TRBD2. The germline V gene has CDR1 DFQATT and CDR2 SNEGSKA (reference sequence). V was pared by 0 bases and J by 7 bases, with 8 bases of the junction left unmatched. The CDR3 extends over 14 amino acids. The CDR3 protein is CSARDGAGVGEQYF. Written as DNA, the CDR3 is TGCAGTGCTAGAGATGGAGCGGGAGTGGGGGAGCAGTACTTC.

The chain couples TRBV7-6 to TRBJ2-5; D gene unclear. The germline V gene encodes CDR1 SGHVS and CDR2 FNYEAQ. The CDR3 has 13 amino acids. V was cut by 5 bases and J by 4 bases, with 11 bases left in between. The CDR3 bases are TGTGCCAGCAGCAAGGGAACCCCAGAGACCCAGTACTTC. Its translation: CASSKGTPETQYF.

In its sample, this clonotype was seen a few times. V is TRBV7-7 and J is TRBJ2-5; the D is unclear. The CDR3 contains 11 residues. CDR1 is SSHAT and CDR2 is FNYEAQ in the germline V gene (reference sequence). The V and J ends lost 5 bases and 7 bases respectively, with 8 bases between them. CDR3 in amino acids: CASSAGPTQYF. The DNA for the CDR3 is TGTGCCAGCAGCGCCGGCCCGACCCAGTACTTC.

This clonotype was observed a few times. The chain recombines TRBV19 with TRBJ1-2, with 8 bases identical to TRBD1. J was trimmed by 4 bases and V by 3 bases; bases with no gene match: 4. The CDR3 is 14 residues long. CDR1 and CDR2 from the germline V gene are LNHDA and SQIVND (reference sequence). The CDR3 DNA reads TGTGCCAGTAGTATTGGACAGGGAAGCTATGGCTACACCTTC. This sequence encodes CASSIGQGSYGYTF.

This clonotype was observed at least ten times. The rearrangement uses TRBV29-1 and TRBJ1-5; D is unclear. The CDR3 extends over 12 amino acids. V lost 6 bases and J 5 bases, leaving 11 bases between the germline ends. The germline V gene encodes CDR1 SQVTM and CDR2 ANQGSEA. CDR3 nucleotides: TGCAGCGTCGGGAGTACCGATCAGCCCCAGCATTTT. Its translation: CSVGSTDQPQHF.

This clonotype came up a few times. The V gene is TRBV9, the J gene TRBJ1-6, with a possible D match to TRBD1 (5 bases). Germline CDR1 SGDLS, CDR2 YYNGEE. Trimming took off 3 bases at V and 7 bases at J, with 14 bases between the two ends. The CDR3 loop spans 15 amino acids. In DNA, the CDR3 is TGTGCCAGCAGCGAGCCGGGACGGAGGAATTCACCCCTCCACTTT. Residues: CASSEPGRRNSPLHF.

This clonotype was counted a few times. J is TRBJ2-1 and V is TRBV5-1; 11 bases line up with TRBD2. The trim removed 4 bases at V and 9 bases at J, leaving 6 bases unmatched. The CDR3 loop spans 14 amino acids. From germline, CDR1 is SGHRS and CDR2 YFSETQ. CDR3 bases: TGCGCCAGCAGCACGGGACTAGCGGATACTGAGCAGTTCTTC. This encodes CASSTGLADTEQFF.

This clonotype was counted between two and nine times. The chain has TRBV12-3 or TRBV12-4 and TRBJ2-1; D unclear. V was cut by 6 bases and J by 3 bases, with 3 bases left in between. The CDR3 contains 11 residues. The DNA for the CDR3 is TGTGCCAGCAGCCACTACAATGAGCAGTTCTTC. Encoded protein: CASSHYNEQFF.

DNA for the CDR3: TGTGCCAGCAGTGCCTTGGCGGGATACACAGATACGCAGTATTTT. This sequence encodes CASSALAGYTDTQYF. The V gene is TRBV12-3 or TRBV12-4, the J gene TRBJ2-3; perhaps TRBD2 as D (6 bases). There are 15 residues in the CDR3. Trimming removed 5 bases from V and 2 bases from J, with 14 bases in between.

This clonotype was counted between two and nine times. V usage is TRBV19 and J usage is TRBJ1-5; D might be TRBD1 (6 bases). This CDR3 has 14 residues. CDR1 is LNHDA and CDR2 is SQIVND in the germline V gene (reference sequence). V was trimmed by 6 bases and J by 3 bases, leaving 12 bases between them. The CDR3, as DNA: TGTGCCAGTAGCGCGGGACAAGTCAATCAGCCCCAGCATTTT. Translating it yields CASSAGQVNQPQHF.

The V call is TRBV20-1, the J call TRBJ2-3; 11 nucleotides line up with TRBD2. The CDR3 is 15 residues long. Germline V gene lookup returns CDR1 DFQATT and CDR2 SNEGSKA (reference sequence). The trim removed 6 bases at V and 5 bases at J, leaving 10 bases unmatched. The CDR3 nucleotides are TGCAGTGCCCCAGACACCGGGACTAGCGGAGATACGCAGTATTTT. Translation: CSAPDTGTSGDTQYF.

This clonotype occurred a few times. J is TRBJ2-6 and V is TRBV7-8; TRBD1 agrees at 7 bases. CDR3 size: 16 residues. Trimming took 5 bases from V and 0 from J; bases not matched to a gene: 4. The germline CDR1 and CDR2 sequences are SGHVS and FQNEAQ. The CDR3 is CASSGTALSGANVLTF. The CDR3 region has the DNA TGTGCCAGCAGCGGGACAGCCCTCTCTGGGGCCAACGTCCTGACTTTC.

This clonotype has just a few counts. This chain joins TRBV2 and TRBJ1-2, with D tentatively TRBD1 (6 bases). This CDR3 has 13 residues. Trimming removed 5 bases at V and 3 bases at J, with 10 bases between. Germline V gives CDR1 SNHLY, CDR2 FYNNEI. The CDR3 protein is CASSLQGDYGYTF. Here the CDR3 DNA reads TGTGCCAGCAGTTTACAGGGAGACTATGGCTACACCTTC.

In this sample, this clonotype turned up many times. The CDR3 DNA follows: TGTGCCAGCAGCTTACCGGGAAGGGGCACTGAAGCTTTCTTT. Its protein is CASSLPGRGTEAFF. This chain joins TRBV11-2 and TRBJ1-1; tentative D call: TRBD1 (5 bases). The CDR3 consists of 14 residues. Germline CDR1 and CDR2: SGHAT and FQNNGV. V was shortened by 2 bases and J by 4 bases, with 11 bases between the two germline ends.

The chain uses TRBV7-2 and TRBJ1-4; D is unresolved. Germline loops: CDR1 SGHTA, CDR2 FQGNSA. V lost 6 bases, J lost 8 bases, and 19 bases lay in between. The CDR3 is 15 residues long. The DNA for the CDR3 is TGTGCCAGCAGTCCGACGGCGGGATCTCACGAAAAACTGTTTTTT. Protein product: CASSPTAGSHEKLFF.

The rearrangement joins TRBV5-1 to TRBJ2-7; TRBD1 agrees at 9 bases. Germline V gene lookup returns CDR1 SGHRS and CDR2 YFSETQ. V trimming: 4 bases; J trimming: 2 bases; junction bases outside the gene matches: 10. The CDR3 loop spans 16 amino acids. The CDR3 nucleotides read TGCGCCAGCAGCCTCACACATGGGACAGGGACCTACGAGCAGTACTTC. Translation gives CASSLTHGTGTYEQYF.

The gene calls are TRBV3-1 and TRBJ2-7, with D unresolved. The CDR3 extends over 16 amino acids. Trimming removed 0 bases at V and 0 bases at J, with 12 bases between. Germline assignment: CDR1 LGHDT and CDR2 YNNKEL (reference sequence). CDR3 sequence reads: CASSQDLAGFSYEQYF. In DNA, the CDR3 is TGTGCCAGCAGCCAAGATCTTGCAGGTTTCTCCTACGAGCAGTACTTC.

J is TRBJ1-4 and V is TRBV12-3 or TRBV12-4, with D maybe TRBD1 (5 bases). V lost 8 bases and J lost 5, with 9 bases in between. This CDR3 is 12 amino acids long. The CDR3 nucleotides are TGTGCCAGCTGCCGGGGGAATGAAAAACTGTTTTTT. This sequence encodes CASCRGNEKLFF.

The sample holds a few counts of this clonotype. The genes are TRBV12-3 or TRBV12-4 and TRBJ2-1, with D perhaps assigned TRBD1 or TRBD2 (5 bases each). Trimming took 2 bases from V and 1 from J, leaving 15 bases between them. CDR3 length: 17 residues. Here the CDR3 reads CASSLKLGDGSYNEQFF. CDR3 DNA sequence: TGTGCCAGCAGTTTAAAGTTGGGGGATGGGTCCTACAATGAGCAGTTCTTC.

This clonotype has a handful of counts. The chain combines TRBV4-1 with TRBJ2-4, with 11 bases matching TRBD1. This CDR3 region has 13 residues. The germline CDR1 and CDR2 sequences are MGHRA and YSYEKL. V gave up 6 bases and J gave up 9 bases; unmatched junction bases: 4. The CDR3 loop is CASRGQGVSIQYF. Here the CDR3 DNA reads TGCGCCAGCAGGGGACAGGGGGTGAGCATTCAGTACTTC.

The chain couples TRBV14 to TRBJ2-7, with D maybe TRBD2 (6 bases). Germline V CDR1 and CDR2: SGHDN, FVKESK. Trimming shortened V by 4 bases and J by 0 bases, and 16 bases separated the two germline ends. This CDR3 has 16 residues. In nucleotides, the CDR3 is TGTGCCAGCAGCCGACGGCCGGGACTGAGCTCCTACGAGCAGTACTTC. This gives the protein CASSRRPGLSSYEQYF.

This clonotype was counted between two and nine times. V and J are TRBV27 and TRBJ2-1; the D is unclear. The CDR3 loop spans 14 amino acids. V was clipped by 4 bases and J by 6 bases, with 13 bases between them. In germline, CDR1 is MNHEY, CDR2 SMNVEV (reference sequence). CDR3 amino acids: CASSYPGAGNEQFF. DNA for the CDR3: TGTGCCAGCAGTTACCCGGGCGCCGGCAATGAGCAGTTCTTC.

The chain couples TRBV30 to TRBJ1-2; D is uncertain. Germline V CDR1 and CDR2: GTSNPN, SVGIG (reference sequence). The CDR3 spans 14 residues. V lost 1 base, J lost 4 bases, and 13 bases lay in between. The CDR3 DNA sequence: TGTGCCTGGAGTGCCTTCCCAGCGTTCTATGGCTACACCTTC. It is translated as CAWSAFPAFYGYTF. The full variable domain, rest sourced from reference TRBV30 and TRBJ1-2, is SQTIHQWPATLVQPVGSPLSLECTVEGTSNPNLYWYRQAAGRGLQLLFYSVGIGQISSEVPQNLSASRPQDRQFILSSKKLLLSDSGFYLCAWSAFPAFYGYTFGSGTRLTVV.

This clonotype was seen more than once but under ten times. This chain links TRBV27 with TRBJ2-1, with D perhaps TRBD1 (5 bases). The CDR3 consists of 14 residues. The V gene's germline CDR1 is MNHEY and CDR2 SMNVEV (reference sequence). The ends were cut back, 9 bases at V and 6 bases at J, with 18 bases in the middle. The CDR3 is CASLVGPQGNEQFF. CDR3 DNA: TGTGCCAGTCTGGTAGGGCCTCAGGGCAATGAGCAGTTCTTC.

The count of this clonotype is one. V gene TRBV20-1 combines with J gene TRBJ2-3; D is undetermined. V was shortened by 3 bases and J by 5 bases, with 12 bases between the two germline ends. Germline V gene lookup returns CDR1 DFQATT and CDR2 SNEGSKA (reference sequence). The CDR3 sequence is 13 residues long. The CDR3 sequence: CSASRSSQDTQYF. The CDR3 DNA sequence: TGCAGTGCTAGTCGGTCTAGTCAAGATACGCAGTATTTT.

This clonotype was observed at least ten times. The chain is built from TRBV9 and TRBJ2-7; no definite D call. V lost 0 bases to trimming and J lost 0 bases, with 4 bases between them. The CDR3 consists of 13 residues. Looked up from germline, CDR1 is SGDLS and CDR2 is YYNGEE. The CDR3 DNA reads as TGTGCCAGCAGCGTAGGGACCTCCTACGAGCAGTACTTC. This encodes CASSVGTSYEQYF.

This chain joins TRBV27 and TRBJ1-1; D ambiguous. Germline V gene lookup returns CDR1 MNHEY and CDR2 SMNVEV (reference sequence). The CDR3 has 15 amino acids. Trimming removed 0 bases from V and 1 base from J, with 9 bases in between. CDR3 DNA sequence: TGTGCCAGCAGTTTATCCCCAATGTGGAACACTGAAGCTTTCTTT. Its translation: CASSLSPMWNTEAFF.

Concerning this clonotype: This could be a read error, since a much larger clone is one nucleotide away. The chain has TRBV20-1 and TRBJ2-4; a possible D gene is TRBD1 (6 bases). This CDR3 comprises 12 residues. The germline V gene has CDR1 DFQATT and CDR2 SNEGSKA (reference sequence). The CDR3, as DNA: TGCGGGGGCGGGCTTACCGAAAACATTCAGCACTTC. Its protein is CGGGLTENIQHF.